The T cell receptor (beta chain) described here comes from a study of CD8 T cells in ankylosing spondylitis. A quantitative 5'-RACE method, one with molecular barcodes, was used to make TCR beta libraries. MiXCR, applied by TCRdb to the 5' RACE reads, yields one record per CDR3 protein. The data contain around 130,000 distinct CDR3 sequences, roughly 6.6% of them seen just once; the ten biggest clones take up approximately 12%. This clonotype has at least ten counts. The antigen remains undetermined. Findings of the study overall: Researchers report that disease-linked clones proved CD8+ and relatively rare in peripheral blood. Clones tied to disease were said to be significantly enriched in matched ankylosing spondylitis synovial fluid.

The CDR3 totals 16 residues. Germline CDR1 is SGDLS and CDR2 is YYNGEE. V lost 0 bases and J lost 3, with 15 bases in between. The sample comprised blood, either unsorted or a sorted T cell fraction (not recorded which). The TCR was taken from a male donor with ankylosing spondylitis or in good health (not recorded which). The J gene is TRBJ1-1, the V gene TRBV9; maybe TRBD1 (5 bases). The CDR3 protein is CASSVAPLDSYTEAFF. DNA of the CDR3: TGTGCCAGCAGCGTAGCTCCCCTAGACAGTTACACTGAAGCTTTCTTT.